The 23 T cell receptor beta chains below come from one sample, sequenced in a study of shared clonotypes between healthy human individuals. This table comes from immunoSEQ multiplex PCR, and its TCRdb copy is limited to in-frame clones, with some not included. Of 800,000 to 1,200,000 clones listed, around three quarters were seen once; the top ten hold about 0.52%. Sequencing was performed on memory CD4+ T cells from PBMCs. The subset here: CD45RA-negative fraction. These receptors were collected from a man aged 18 to 35 in good health. Some clones in this sample may be carry-over from other donors' samples.

This rearrangement joins TRBV28 to TRBJ2-3; tentatively, D is TRBD1 (6 bases). The CDR3 totals 15 residues. The V gene lost 1 base and the J gene lost 3 bases, with 11 bases spanning the gap. The germline CDR1 and CDR2 sequences are MDHEN and SYDVKM. CDR3 in DNA: TGTGCCAGCAGTTTATCAGGGGTCGGGACAGATACGCAGTATTTT. Translation: CASSLSGVGTDTQYF.

The chain combines TRBV14 with TRBJ1-1; no definite D call. This CDR3 is built from 14 residues. With 0 bases removed from V and 4 bases from J, the gap between germline ends came to 9 bases. CDR1 and CDR2 from the germline V gene are SGHDN and FVKESK. The CDR3 loop reads CASSQDGRGTEAFF. Written as DNA, the CDR3 is TGTGCCAGCAGCCAAGATGGGCGCGGCACTGAAGCTTTCTTT. Combining the CDR3 with reference TRBV14 and TRBJ1-1 gives the whole variable domain EAGVTQFPSHSVIEKGQTVTLRCDPISGHDNLYWYRRVMGKEIKFLLHFVKESKQDESGMPNNRFLAERTGGTYSTLKVQPAELEDSGVYFCASSQDGRGTEAFFGQGTRLTVV.

The V gene is TRBV5-6, the J gene TRBJ2-5; TRBD1 matches 8 bases. The CDR3 contains 16 residues. Unmatched junction bases numbered 9, after V lost 0 bases and J lost 5 bases. Germline V gene sequence: CDR1 SGHDT, CDR2 YYEEEE. This CDR3 reads CASSLGTGRSGETQYF. CDR3 DNA sequence: TGTGCCAGCAGCTTGGGGACAGGGCGGTCGGGGGAGACCCAGTACTTC.

The table lists this clone with a few counts. This rearrangement joins TRBV10-3 to TRBJ2-5, with 7 bases lining up with TRBD1. CDR1 ENHRY and CDR2 SYGVKD come from the germline V gene. With V trimmed by 5 bases and J by 0 bases, 3 bases remained unmatched. The CDR3 loop spans 14 amino acids. The CDR3 DNA reads TGTGCCATCAGTTTAGGACAGGACCAAGAGACCCAGTACTTC. This sequence encodes CAISLGQDQETQYF.

V usage is TRBV20-1 and J usage is TRBJ2-7, with 8 bases aligning to TRBD2. The trim removed 5 bases at V and 6 bases at J, leaving 3 bases unmatched. The CDR3 sequence is 11 residues long. Germline lookup yields CDR1 DFQATT and CDR2 SNEGSKA (reference sequence). The DNA of the CDR3 is TGCAGTGCTGGGACTAGTCCCGAGCAGTACTTC. Residues: CSAGTSPEQYF.

The rearrangement links TRBV5-1 to TRBJ1-1; the D is unclear. Trimming stripped 0 bases from V and 3 bases from J, with 9 bases between. The CDR3 runs 14 residues. The germline V gene has CDR1 SGHRS and CDR2 YFSETQ. The CDR3 region has the DNA TGCGCCAGCAGCTTGGTACTTTTTGACACTGAAGCTTTCTTT. Translating gives CASSLVLFDTEAFF.

This chain connects TRBV11-2 to TRBJ2-5; 10 bases agree with TRBD2. The V and J ends lost 5 bases and 2 bases, in that order; junction bases with no gene match: 8. The CDR3 has 16 residues. Germline V lookup: CDR1 SGHAT, CDR2 FQNNGV. CDR3 in DNA: TGTGCCAGCAGCCCTTGGACTAGCGGCCTACAAGAGACCCAGTACTTC. Protein: CASSPWTSGLQETQYF.

V gene TRBV6-7 combines with J gene TRBJ2-1, with D possibly being TRBD1 (6 bases). TRBV6-7 is flagged as an ORF with uncertain function. The CDR3 has 15 residues. V lost 7 bases, J lost 0 bases, and 13 bases lay in between. The CDR3, as DNA: TGTGCCAGCACCAGAACAGGGTCCTCCTACAATGAGCAGTTCTTC. Translation: CASTRTGSSYNEQFF.

V usage is TRBV11-3 and J usage is TRBJ1-1; TRBD1 matches 8 bases. Germline V gives CDR1 SGHNT, CDR2 YENEEA. The V gene end was trimmed by 5 bases and the J gene end by 1 base; junction bases not matched to a gene: 3. The CDR3 runs 14 residues. CDR3 nucleotide sequence: TGTGCCAGCAGCCGAGGACAGGGGAACACTGAAGCTTTCTTT. Protein sequence: CASSRGQGNTEAFF.

The chain couples TRBV28 to TRBJ2-2; no definite D call. CDR3 size: 11 residues. V lost 6 bases and J 8 bases, leaving 7 bases between the germline ends. Germline lookup yields CDR1 MDHEN and CDR2 SYDVKM. CDR3 residues: CASRNRGELFF. CDR3 nucleotide sequence: TGTGCCAGCAGGAATAGAGGGGAGCTGTTTTTT.

As to this clone: The sample has other DNA sequences that encode this CDR3 too. CDR3 loop: CASSLSGQETQYF. CDR3 nucleotides: TGTGCCAGCAGTTTAAGCGGACAAGAGACCCAGTACTTC. The V and J genes are TRBV28 and TRBJ2-5; perhaps TRBD2 as D (5 bases). The CDR3 spans 13 residues. The V end was cut by 2 bases, the J end by 2 bases, with 6 bases between. CDR1 MDHEN and CDR2 SYDVKM come from the germline V gene.

In its sample, this clone was seen many times. In nucleotides, the CDR3 is TGTGCCAGCAGCTCCCGGACTGTGAATCAGCCCCAGCATTTT. Residues: CASSSRTVNQPQHF. The chain has TRBV7-8 and TRBJ1-5, with unresolved D. V lost 4 bases, J lost 4 bases, and 11 bases lay in between. The CDR3 spans 14 residues. CDR1 is SGHVS and CDR2 is FQNEAQ in the germline V gene.

The chain uses TRBV29-1 and TRBJ2-7; 7 positions match TRBD1. The CDR3 has 14 residues. Looked up from germline, CDR1 is SQVTM and CDR2 is ANQGSEA. J was trimmed by 2 bases and V by 4 bases; bases with no gene match: 8. CDR3 residues: CSVAPGTATYEQYF. CDR3 coding DNA: TGCAGCGTTGCCCCCGGGACAGCCACCTACGAGCAGTACTTC.

V is TRBV18 and J is TRBJ2-4; 7 nucleotides match TRBD1. Per the germline V gene, CDR1 is KGHSH and CDR2 is LQKENI. The CDR3 spans 14 residues. With 3 bases clipped from V and 8 bases from J, the junction kept 7 bases outside the gene matches. CDR3 protein: CASSPPADRDIQYF. The CDR3 DNA follows: TGTGCCAGCTCACCGCCCGCTGACAGGGACATTCAGTACTTC. Supplemented by reference TRBV18 and TRBJ2-4, the full variable domain reads NAGVMQNPRHLVRRRGQEARLRCSPMKGHSHVYWYRQLPEEGLKFMVYLQKENIIDESGMPKERFSAEFPKEGPSILRIQQVVRGDSAAYFCASSPPADRDIQYFGAGTRLSVL.

This clone was detected once. V is TRBV4-2 and J is TRBJ2-1; 12 bases fit TRBD1. This CDR3 region has 17 residues. The V and J ends lost 3 bases and 7 bases, in that order; junction bases with no gene match: 10. Germline assignment: CDR1 LGHNA and CDR2 YNFKEQ. The CDR3 protein is CASSQEPGQGARNEQFF. CDR3 in DNA: TGTGCCAGCAGCCAGGAACCGGGACAGGGGGCCAGGAATGAGCAGTTCTTC.

The rearrangement uses TRBV7-2 and TRBJ1-2; possible D gene TRBD1, 5 bases. From germline, CDR1 is SGHTA and CDR2 FQGNSA. Trimming cost V 5 bases and J 7 bases, with 17 bases left between them. The CDR3 is 14 amino acids. CDR3 sequence: CASSATTGVLGYTF. For the CDR3, the DNA is TGTGCCAGCAGCGCAACTACAGGAGTCCTTGGCTACACCTTC. The entire variable domain, with the rest obtained from reference TRBV7-2 and TRBJ1-2, is as follows: GAGVSQSPSNKVTEKGKDVELRCDPISGHTALYWYRQSLGQGLEFLIYFQGNSAPDKSGLPSDRFSAERTGGSVSTLTIQRTQQEDSAVYLCASSATTGVLGYTFGSGTRLTVV.

This clone was observed once. The chain couples TRBV5-6 to TRBJ2-7; D gene ambiguous. Germline CDR1 SGHDT, CDR2 YYEEEE. V gave up 5 bases and J gave up 1 base, with 10 bases separating them. The CDR3 runs 13 residues. The CDR3 coding sequence is TGTGCCAGCAGTAAACTGGAGTCCTACGAGCAGTACTTC. This codes for CASSKLESYEQYF.

The sample holds a few counts of this clone. Different DNA sequences within this sample yield the same CDR3. The V and J genes are TRBV7-2 and TRBJ1-1, with D hard to call. The CDR3 length is 12 residues. Per the germline V gene, CDR1 is SGHTA and CDR2 is FQGNSA. Trimming took off 1 base at V and 2 bases at J, with 2 bases between the two ends. The CDR3 loop reads CASSLVNTEAFF. Written as DNA, the CDR3 is TGTGCCAGCAGCTTAGTCAACACTGAAGCTTTCTTT.

This sequence joins TRBV11-2 and TRBJ1-1; 12 bases agree with TRBD1. The CDR3 has 17 amino acids. V was pared by 3 bases and J by 2 bases, with 7 bases of the junction left unmatched. Germline CDR1 is SGHAT and CDR2 is FQNNGV. CDR3 sequence: CASSFSGTGGQNTEAFF. The DNA of the CDR3 is TGTGCCAGCAGCTTCTCCGGGACAGGGGGCCAAAACACTGAAGCTTTCTTT.

The V and J genes are TRBV19 and TRBJ2-1; TRBD2 matches 9 bases. V shed 3 bases, J shed 12 bases, and the junction held 12 bases outside the gene matches. Germline V gives CDR1 LNHDA, CDR2 SQIVND (reference sequence). This CDR3 comprises 15 residues. CDR3 region: CASSIGLAGVWVQFF. CDR3 coding DNA: TGTGCCAGTAGTATTGGGTTAGCGGGAGTTTGGGTGCAGTTCTTC. Together with reference TRBV19 and TRBJ2-1, the CDR3 gives the full variable domain: DGGITQSPKYLFRKEGQNVTLSCEQNLNHDAMYWYRQDPGQGLRLIYYSQIVNDFQKGDIAEGYSVSREKKESFPLTVTSAQKNPTAFYLCASSIGLAGVWVQFFGPGTRLTVL.

This chain links TRBV18 with TRBJ1-4, with D unclear. The CDR3 loop spans 14 amino acids. V was trimmed by 2 bases and J by 0 bases, leaving 4 bases between them. CDR1 KGHSH and CDR2 LQKENI come from the germline V gene. The chain's CDR3 is CASSPLSTNEKLFF. In DNA form, the CDR3 reads TGTGCCAGCTCACCATTATCAACTAATGAAAAACTGTTTTTT.

The J gene is TRBJ1-5, the V gene TRBV27, with D possibly TRBD1 on 5 matching bases. Germline V lookup: CDR1 MNHEY, CDR2 SMNVEV (reference sequence). This CDR3 is built from 16 residues. Deletions cut 3 bases from V and 6 bases from J, with 18 bases between. CDR3 in DNA: TGTGCCAGCAGTTTCCGGGACCCACAAGGAGGTCAGCCCCAGCATTTT. It codes for CASSFRDPQGGQPQHF.

This chain joins TRBV19 and TRBJ2-7, with TRBD1 as a possible D gene (5 bases). V lost 3 bases and J 3 bases, leaving 15 bases between the germline ends. In germline, CDR1 is LNHDA, CDR2 SQIVND (reference sequence). This CDR3 region has 15 residues. The CDR3 protein is CASSISDNSFYEQYF. The CDR3 DNA follows: TGTGCCAGTAGTATCTCGGACAACTCCTTCTACGAGCAGTACTTC.